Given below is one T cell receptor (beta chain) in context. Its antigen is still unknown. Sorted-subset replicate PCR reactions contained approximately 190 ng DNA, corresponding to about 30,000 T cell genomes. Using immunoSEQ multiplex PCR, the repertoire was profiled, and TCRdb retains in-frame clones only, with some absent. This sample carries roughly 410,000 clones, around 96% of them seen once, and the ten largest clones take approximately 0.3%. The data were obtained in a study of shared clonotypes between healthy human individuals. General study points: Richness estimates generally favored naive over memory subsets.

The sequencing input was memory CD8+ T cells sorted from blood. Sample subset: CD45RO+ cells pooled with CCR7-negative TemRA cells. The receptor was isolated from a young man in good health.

CDR3 in amino acids: CAWTLDNEQFF. The CDR3 bases are TGTGCCTGGACTTTGGACAATGAGCAGTTCTTC. The gene calls are TRBV30 and TRBJ2-1, with D unresolved. Trimming took 4 bases from V and 5 from J, leaving 6 bases between them. This CDR3 contains 11 residues. The V gene's germline CDR1 is GTSNPN and CDR2 SVGIG (reference sequence).